Shown below are 10 T cell receptor beta chains from a single sample sequenced in a study of shared clonotypes between healthy human individuals. Here immunoSEQ multiplex PCR was the method, and the copy in TCRdb shows in-frame clones only, minus some. The table has around 2.1 million clones, more than 90% seen once; the top ten hold approximately 0.13%. What was sequenced was naive CD4+ T cells sorted from blood. As for subset: CD45RA+ positively selected. These TCRs come from a man aged 18 to 29 in good health.

The gene calls are TRBV5-4 and TRBJ1-4; D is perhaps TRBD1 (6 bases). This CDR3 has 15 amino acids. The V end was cut by 4 bases, the J end by 3 bases, with 13 bases between. Germline V gene data show CDR1 as SGHNT and CDR2 as YYREEE (reference sequence). CDR3 nucleotide sequence: TGTGCCAGCAGCCGTCGGGGGGGCCCTAATGAAAAACTGTTTTTT. Its protein is CASSRRGGPNEKLFF.

The V and J genes are TRBV4-1 and TRBJ2-3, with 7 bases lining up with TRBD1. V shed 4 bases, J shed 2 bases, and the junction held 6 bases outside the gene matches. Looked up from germline, CDR1 is MGHRA and CDR2 is YSYEKL. The CDR3 runs to 15 residues. The chain's CDR3 is CASSLGDRDTDTQYF. DNA for the CDR3: TGCGCCAGCAGCCTCGGCGACAGGGACACAGATACGCAGTATTTT.

The V gene is TRBV30, the J gene TRBJ2-7; D uncertain. The CDR3 is 15 amino acids. Looked up from germline, CDR1 is GTSNPN and CDR2 is SVGIG (reference sequence). With 0 bases removed from V and 0 bases from J, the gap between germline ends came to 12 bases. The CDR3 region is CAWSVSGSFSYEQYF. For the CDR3, the DNA is TGTGCCTGGAGTGTAAGTGGTAGCTTCTCCTACGAGCAGTACTTC.

The table lists this clone with a few counts. The rearrangement joins TRBV28 to TRBJ1-6, with 9 nucleotides matching TRBD1. The CDR3 contains 17 residues. V shed 5 bases and J 13 bases; nucleotides not matched to a gene: 18. Germline CDR1 MDHEN, CDR2 SYDVKM. The CDR3: CASSQTRGTGSIGPLHF. CDR3 DNA: TGTGCCAGCAGTCAAACAAGAGGGACAGGGTCTATTGGTCCCCTCCACTTT. Looking up the rest from reference TRBV28 and TRBJ1-6 gives the full variable domain: DVKVTQSSRYLVKRTGEKVFLECVQDMDHENMFWYRQDPGLGLRLIYFSYDVKMKEKGDIPEGYSVSREKKERFSLILESASTNQTSMYLCASSQTRGTGSIGPLHFGNGTRLTVT.

This clone was counted once. As DNA, the CDR3 is TGTGCCAGCAGTGAATCCATCCCGGGACAGGCTAACACTGAAGCTTTCTTT. Its translation is CASSESIPGQANTEAFF. The chain has TRBV25-1 and TRBJ1-1; 8 bases align to TRBD1. CDR1 and CDR2 (germline): MGHDK, SYGVNS. The V and J ends lost 1 base and 2 bases, in that order; junction bases with no gene match: 9. CDR3 length: 17 amino acids.

The chain has TRBV7-2 and TRBJ2-7, with D unresolved. CDR3 length: 14 amino acids. From germline, CDR1 is SGHTA and CDR2 FQGNSA. The V end was cut by 2 bases, the J end by 3 bases, with 11 bases between. CDR3 sequence: CASSLIYTNYEQYF. As DNA, the CDR3 is TGTGCCAGCAGCTTAATTTACACAAACTACGAGCAGTACTTC.

This chain uses TRBV29-1 with TRBJ1-1, with D hard to call. Trimming removed 6 bases at V and 5 bases at J, with 10 bases between. Per germline, CDR1 SQVTM and CDR2 ANQGSEA. The CDR3 runs 11 residues. The CDR3 DNA sequence: TGCAGCGTGGCAGTGGGGACTGAAGCTTTCTTT. As protein: CSVAVGTEAFF.

A remark on this clone: This CDR3 is also generated by other DNA sequences in the sample. The CDR3: CSASGLYEQYF. The CDR3 coding sequence is TGCAGTGCTAGTGGACTTTACGAGCAGTACTTC. The chain joins TRBV20-1 to TRBJ2-7, with D possibly TRBD2 on 5 matching bases. This CDR3 has 11 residues. V lost 3 bases and J 4 bases, leaving 7 bases between the germline ends. Looked up from germline, CDR1 is DFQATT and CDR2 is SNEGSKA (reference sequence).

This chain joins TRBV30 and TRBJ1-3, with D possibly matching TRBD1 (6 bases). V was clipped by 1 base and J by 8 bases, with 9 bases between them. This CDR3 is 12 amino acids long. The germline V gene has CDR1 GTSNPN and CDR2 SVGIG (reference sequence). The CDR3 region is CAWSDREYTIYF. The CDR3 nucleotides are TGTGCCTGGAGTGACAGGGAATACACCATATATTTT.

The V gene is TRBV6-5, the J gene TRBJ2-1; a weak D match, TRBD1 (5 bases). The CDR3 is made up of 13 amino acids. Germline assignment: CDR1 MNHEY and CDR2 SVGAGI. Between the trimmed V and J ends, which lost 5 bases and 13 bases, there was a span of 18 bases. The CDR3 bases are TGTGCCAGCAGTCCAATTTCAGGGATTGTTCAGTTCTTC. Translation gives CASSPISGIVQFF.